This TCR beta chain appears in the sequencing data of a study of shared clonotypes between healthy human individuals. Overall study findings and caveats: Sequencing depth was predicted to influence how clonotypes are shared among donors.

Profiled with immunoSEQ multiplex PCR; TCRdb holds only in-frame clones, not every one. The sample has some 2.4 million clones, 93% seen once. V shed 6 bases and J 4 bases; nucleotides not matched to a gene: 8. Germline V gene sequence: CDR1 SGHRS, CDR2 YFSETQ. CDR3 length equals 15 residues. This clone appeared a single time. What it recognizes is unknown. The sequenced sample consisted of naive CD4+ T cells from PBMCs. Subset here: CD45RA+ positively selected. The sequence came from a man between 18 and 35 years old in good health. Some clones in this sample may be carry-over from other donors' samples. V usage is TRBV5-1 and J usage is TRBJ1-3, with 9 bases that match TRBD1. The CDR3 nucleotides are TGCGCCAGCACCTCCGGGACAGGGCCCGGAAACACCATATATTTT. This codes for CASTSGTGPGNTIYF.